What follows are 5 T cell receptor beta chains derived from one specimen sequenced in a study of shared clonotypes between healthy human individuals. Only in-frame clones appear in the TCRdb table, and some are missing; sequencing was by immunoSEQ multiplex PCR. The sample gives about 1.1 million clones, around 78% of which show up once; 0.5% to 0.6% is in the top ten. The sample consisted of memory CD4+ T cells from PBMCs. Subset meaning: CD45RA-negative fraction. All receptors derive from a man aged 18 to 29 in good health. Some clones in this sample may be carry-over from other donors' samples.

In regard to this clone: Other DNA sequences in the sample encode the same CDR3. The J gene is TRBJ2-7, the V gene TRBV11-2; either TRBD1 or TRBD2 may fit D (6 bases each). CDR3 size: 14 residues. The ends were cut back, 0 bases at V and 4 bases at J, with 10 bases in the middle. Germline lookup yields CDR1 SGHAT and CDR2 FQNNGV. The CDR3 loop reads CASSLEQGGYEQYF. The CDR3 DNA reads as TGTGCCAGCAGCTTAGAACAGGGAGGATACGAGCAGTACTTC.

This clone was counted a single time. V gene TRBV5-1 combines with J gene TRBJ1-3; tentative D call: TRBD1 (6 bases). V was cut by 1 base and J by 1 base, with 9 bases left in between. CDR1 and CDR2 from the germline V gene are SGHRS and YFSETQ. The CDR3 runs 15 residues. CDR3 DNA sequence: TGCGCCAGCAGCTTGATAGGGGGTTCTGGAAACACCATATATTTT. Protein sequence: CASSLIGGSGNTIYF.

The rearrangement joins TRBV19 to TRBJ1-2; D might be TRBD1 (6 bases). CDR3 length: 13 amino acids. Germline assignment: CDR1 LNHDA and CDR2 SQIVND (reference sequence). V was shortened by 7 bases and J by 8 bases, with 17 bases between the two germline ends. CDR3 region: CASTPDRTGGYTF. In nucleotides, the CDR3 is TGTGCCAGTACCCCCGACAGGACGGGCGGCTACACCTTC.

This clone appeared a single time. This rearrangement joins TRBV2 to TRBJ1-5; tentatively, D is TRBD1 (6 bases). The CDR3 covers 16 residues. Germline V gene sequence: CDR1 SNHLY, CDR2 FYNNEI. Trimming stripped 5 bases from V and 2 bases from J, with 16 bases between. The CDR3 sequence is CASSPTGFSGNQPQHF. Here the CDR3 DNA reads TGTGCCAGCAGTCCCACAGGGTTTAGCGGCAATCAGCCCCAGCATTTT.

The CDR3 coding sequence is TGTGCCAGTAGGGTCCTCGGGACTAGCGGGAGGCTGAGCTCCTACAATGAGCAGTTCTTC. This sequence encodes CASRVLGTSGRLSSYNEQFF. V gene TRBV19 combines with J gene TRBJ2-1; 15 bases align to TRBD2. The CDR3 length is 20 residues. Per germline, CDR1 LNHDA and CDR2 SQIVND (reference sequence). Trimming removed 6 bases from V and 0 bases from J; junction bases left unmatched: 12.